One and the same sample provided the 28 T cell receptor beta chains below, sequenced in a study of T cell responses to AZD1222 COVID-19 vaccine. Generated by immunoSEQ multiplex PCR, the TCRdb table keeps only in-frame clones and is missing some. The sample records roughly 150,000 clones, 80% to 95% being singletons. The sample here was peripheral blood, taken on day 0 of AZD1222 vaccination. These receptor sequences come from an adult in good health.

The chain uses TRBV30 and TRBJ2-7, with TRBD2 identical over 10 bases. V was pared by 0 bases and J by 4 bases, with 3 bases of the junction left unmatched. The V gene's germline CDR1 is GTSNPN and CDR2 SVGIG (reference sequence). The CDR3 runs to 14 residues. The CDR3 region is CAWSVGTSVYEQYF. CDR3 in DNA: TGTGCCTGGAGTGTAGGGACTAGCGTATACGAGCAGTACTTC.

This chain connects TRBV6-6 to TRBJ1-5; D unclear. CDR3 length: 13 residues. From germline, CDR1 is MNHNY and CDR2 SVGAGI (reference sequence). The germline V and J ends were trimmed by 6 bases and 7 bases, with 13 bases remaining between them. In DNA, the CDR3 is TGTGCCAGCAGGGAGGGCCCCGGGCAGCCCCAGCATTTT. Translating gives CASREGPGQPQHF.

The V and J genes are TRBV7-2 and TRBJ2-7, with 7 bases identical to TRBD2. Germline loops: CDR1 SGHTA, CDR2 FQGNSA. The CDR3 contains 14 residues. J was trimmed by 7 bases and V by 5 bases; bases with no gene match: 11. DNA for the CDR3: TGTGCCAGCAGCCGCGACCCGGACGGGGGGGAGCAGTACTTC. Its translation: CASSRDPDGGEQYF.

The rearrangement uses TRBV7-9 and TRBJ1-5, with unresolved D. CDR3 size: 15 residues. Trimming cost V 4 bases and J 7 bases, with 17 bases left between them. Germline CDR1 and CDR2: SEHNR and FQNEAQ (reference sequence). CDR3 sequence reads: CASSSDKSRNQPQHF. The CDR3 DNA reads TGTGCCAGCAGCTCAGACAAGTCAAGGAACCAGCCCCAGCATTTT.

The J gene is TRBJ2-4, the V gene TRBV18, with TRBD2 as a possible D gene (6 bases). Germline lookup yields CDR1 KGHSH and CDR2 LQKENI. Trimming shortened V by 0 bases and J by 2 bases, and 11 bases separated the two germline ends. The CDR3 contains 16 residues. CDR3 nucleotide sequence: TGTGCCAGCTCACCACCACGGGGGTTGACCAAAAACATTCAGTACTTC. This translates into CASSPPRGLTKNIQYF.

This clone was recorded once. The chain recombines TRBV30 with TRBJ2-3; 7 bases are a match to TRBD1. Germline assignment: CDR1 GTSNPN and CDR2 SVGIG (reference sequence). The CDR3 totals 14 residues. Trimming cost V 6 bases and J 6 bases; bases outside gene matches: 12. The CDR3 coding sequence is TGTGCCTGCGCACAGAAGACAGGGACCGATACGCAGTATTTT. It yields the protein CACAQKTGTDTQYF.

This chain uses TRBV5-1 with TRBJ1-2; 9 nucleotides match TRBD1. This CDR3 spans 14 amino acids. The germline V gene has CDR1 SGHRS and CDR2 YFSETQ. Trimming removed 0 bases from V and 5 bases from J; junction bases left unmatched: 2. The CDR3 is CASSLADRGYGYTF. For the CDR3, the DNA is TGCGCCAGCAGCTTGGCCGACAGGGGGTATGGCTACACCTTC.

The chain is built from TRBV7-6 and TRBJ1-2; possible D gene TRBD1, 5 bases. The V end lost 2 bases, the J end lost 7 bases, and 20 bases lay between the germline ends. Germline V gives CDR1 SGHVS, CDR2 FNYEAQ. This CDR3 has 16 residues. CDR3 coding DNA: TGTGCCAGCAGCTTATTCGGGCAGGGAGAATTCTCTGGCTACACCTTC. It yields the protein CASSLFGQGEFSGYTF.

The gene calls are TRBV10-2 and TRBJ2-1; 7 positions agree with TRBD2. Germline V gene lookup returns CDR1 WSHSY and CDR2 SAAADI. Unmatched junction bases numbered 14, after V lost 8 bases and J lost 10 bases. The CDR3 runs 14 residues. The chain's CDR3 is CASRPSGPAIEQFF. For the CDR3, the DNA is TGCGCCAGCCGCCCTAGCGGCCCAGCGATAGAGCAGTTCTTC.

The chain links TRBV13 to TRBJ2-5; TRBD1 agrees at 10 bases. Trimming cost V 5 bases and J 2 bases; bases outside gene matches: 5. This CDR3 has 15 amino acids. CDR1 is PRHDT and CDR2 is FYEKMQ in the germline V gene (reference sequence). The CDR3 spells CASSADRGRQETQYF. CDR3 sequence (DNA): TGTGCCAGCAGCGCAGACAGGGGGCGGCAAGAGACCCAGTACTTC.

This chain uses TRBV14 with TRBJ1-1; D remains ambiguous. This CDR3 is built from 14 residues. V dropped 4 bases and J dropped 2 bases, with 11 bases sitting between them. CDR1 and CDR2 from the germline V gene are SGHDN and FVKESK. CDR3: CASSRDGSNTEAFF. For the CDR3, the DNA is TGTGCCAGCAGCCGTGACGGCAGTAACACTGAAGCTTTCTTT.

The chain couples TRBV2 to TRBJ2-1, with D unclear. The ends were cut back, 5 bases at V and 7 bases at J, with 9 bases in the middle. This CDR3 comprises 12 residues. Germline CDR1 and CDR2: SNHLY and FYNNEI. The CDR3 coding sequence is TGTGCCAGCAGTTTCGCCCGGAATGAGCAGTTCTTC. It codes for CASSFARNEQFF.

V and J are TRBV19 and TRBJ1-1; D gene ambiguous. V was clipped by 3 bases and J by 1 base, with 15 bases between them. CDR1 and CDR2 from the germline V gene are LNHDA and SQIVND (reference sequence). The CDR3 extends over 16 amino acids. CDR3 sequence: CASSIAFGRSNTEAFF. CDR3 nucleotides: TGTGCCAGTAGTATTGCCTTTGGGAGATCGAACACTGAAGCTTTCTTT. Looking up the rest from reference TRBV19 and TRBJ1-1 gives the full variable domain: DGGITQSPKYLFRKEGQNVTLSCEQNLNHDAMYWYRQDPGQGLRLIYYSQIVNDFQKGDIAEGYSVSREKKESFPLTVTSAQKNPTAFYLCASSIAFGRSNTEAFFGQGTRLTVV.

CDR3 sequence: CASSSYRGADTEAFF. The CDR3 DNA follows: TGTGCCAGCAGTTCATACAGGGGCGCGGACACTGAAGCTTTCTTT. This sequence joins TRBV27 and TRBJ1-1; 7 bases fit TRBD1. The CDR3 spans 15 residues. The germline CDR1 and CDR2 sequences are MNHEY and SMNVEV (reference sequence). The V segment lost 4 bases and the J segment 3 bases; nucleotides outside the gene matches: 8.

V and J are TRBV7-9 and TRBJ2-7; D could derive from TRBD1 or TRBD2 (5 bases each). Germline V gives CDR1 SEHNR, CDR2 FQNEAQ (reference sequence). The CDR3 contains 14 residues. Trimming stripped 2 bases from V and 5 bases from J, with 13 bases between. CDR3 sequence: CASSLSPGTHEQYF. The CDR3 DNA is TGTGCCAGCAGCTTATCCCCAGGGACGCACGAGCAGTACTTC.

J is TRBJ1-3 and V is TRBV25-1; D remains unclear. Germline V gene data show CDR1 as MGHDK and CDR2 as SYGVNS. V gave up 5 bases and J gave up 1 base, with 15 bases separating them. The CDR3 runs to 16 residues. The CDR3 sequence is CASSNPGLGSGNTIYF. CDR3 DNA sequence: TGTGCCAGCAGTAACCCTGGCCTAGGGTCTGGAAACACCATATATTTT.

In DNA, the CDR3 is TGTGCCAGCAGCTTATCGGGACTACAGGCGTATGGCTACACCTTC. Amino acid sequence: CASSLSGLQAYGYTF. The gene calls are TRBV7-3 and TRBJ1-2; the D gene is possibly TRBD1 (5 bases). Between the trimmed V and J ends, which lost 2 bases and 5 bases, there was a span of 15 bases. Germline-derived CDR1 and CDR2 are SGHTA and FQGTGA. CDR3 length equals 15 residues.

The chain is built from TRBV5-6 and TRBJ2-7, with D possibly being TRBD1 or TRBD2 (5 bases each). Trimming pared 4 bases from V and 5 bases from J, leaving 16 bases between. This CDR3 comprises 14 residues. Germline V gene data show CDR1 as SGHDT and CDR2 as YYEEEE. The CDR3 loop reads CASSPGPGVNEQYF. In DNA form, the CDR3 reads TGTGCCAGCAGCCCGGGGCCCGGGGTGAACGAGCAGTACTTC.

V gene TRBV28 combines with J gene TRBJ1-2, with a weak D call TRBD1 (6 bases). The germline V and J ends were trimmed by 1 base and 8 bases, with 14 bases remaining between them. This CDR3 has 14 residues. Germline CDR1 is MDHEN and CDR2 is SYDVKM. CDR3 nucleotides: TGTGCCAGCAGTTTATTTGGGGGCGCCTGGGGCTACACCTTC. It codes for CASSLFGGAWGYTF.

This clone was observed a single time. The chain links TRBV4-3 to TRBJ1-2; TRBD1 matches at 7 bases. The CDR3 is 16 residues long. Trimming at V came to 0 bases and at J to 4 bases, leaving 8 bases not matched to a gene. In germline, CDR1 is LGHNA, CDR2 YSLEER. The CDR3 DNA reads TGCGCCAGCAGCCAAGATGCAGGCTCAGGGGGCTATGGCTACACCTTC. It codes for CASSQDAGSGGYGYTF.

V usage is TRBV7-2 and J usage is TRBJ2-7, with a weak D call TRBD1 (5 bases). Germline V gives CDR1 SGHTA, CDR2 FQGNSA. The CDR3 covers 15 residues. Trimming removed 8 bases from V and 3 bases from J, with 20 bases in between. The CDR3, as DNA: TGTGCCAGCGGGTCGACAGCTGTCGGTGGCTACGAGCAGTACTTC. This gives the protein CASGSTAVGGYEQYF. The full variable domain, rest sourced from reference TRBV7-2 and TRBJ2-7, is GAGVSQSPSNKVTEKGKDVELRCDPISGHTALYWYRQSLGQGLEFLIYFQGNSAPDKSGLPSDRFSAERTGGSVSTLTIQRTQQEDSAVYLCASGSTAVGGYEQYFGPGTRLTVT.

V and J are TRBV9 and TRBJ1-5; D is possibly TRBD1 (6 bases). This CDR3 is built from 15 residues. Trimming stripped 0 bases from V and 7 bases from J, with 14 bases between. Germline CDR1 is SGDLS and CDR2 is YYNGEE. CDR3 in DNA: TGTGCCAGCAGCGTAGGGGACAACGAGGGGCAGCCCCAGCATTTT. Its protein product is CASSVGDNEGQPQHF.

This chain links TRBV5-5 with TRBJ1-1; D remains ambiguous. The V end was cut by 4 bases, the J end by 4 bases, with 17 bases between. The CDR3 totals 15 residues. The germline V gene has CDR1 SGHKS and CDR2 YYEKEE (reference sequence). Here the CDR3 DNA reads TGTGCCAGCAGCATAGACGGAGGGTGGCGCACTGAAGCTTTCTTT. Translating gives CASSIDGGWRTEAFF.

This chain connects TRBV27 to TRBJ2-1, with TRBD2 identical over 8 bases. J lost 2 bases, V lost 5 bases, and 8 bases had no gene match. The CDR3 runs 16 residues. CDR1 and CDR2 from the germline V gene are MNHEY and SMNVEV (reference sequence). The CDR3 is CASSLTGTRAYNEQFF. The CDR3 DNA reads TGTGCCAGCAGTCTAACCGGGACTAGGGCCTACAATGAGCAGTTCTTC.

Here the CDR3 DNA reads TGCGCCAGCAGCTTGTTGGACGCAACAGGGCATCCTGAAGCTTTCTTT. Amino acids: CASSLLDATGHPEAFF. The chain employs TRBV5-1 and TRBJ1-1; D is perhaps TRBD1 (6 bases). The CDR3 covers 16 residues. Trimming shortened V by 1 base and J by 6 bases, and 19 bases separated the two germline ends. Germline-derived CDR1 and CDR2 are SGHRS and YFSETQ.

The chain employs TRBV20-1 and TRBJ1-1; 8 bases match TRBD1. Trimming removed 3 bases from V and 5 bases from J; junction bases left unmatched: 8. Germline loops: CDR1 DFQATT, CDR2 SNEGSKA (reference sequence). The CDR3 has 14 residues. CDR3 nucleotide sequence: TGCAGTGCTAGTCTTCAGGGGGCTCGGACTGAAGCTTTCTTT. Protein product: CSASLQGARTEAFF.

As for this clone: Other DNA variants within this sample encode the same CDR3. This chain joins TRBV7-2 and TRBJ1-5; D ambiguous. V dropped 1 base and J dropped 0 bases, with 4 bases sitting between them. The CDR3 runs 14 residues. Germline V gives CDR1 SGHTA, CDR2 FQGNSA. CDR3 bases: TGTGCCAGCAGCTTAGGATATAGCAATCAGCCCCAGCATTTT. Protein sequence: CASSLGYSNQPQHF.

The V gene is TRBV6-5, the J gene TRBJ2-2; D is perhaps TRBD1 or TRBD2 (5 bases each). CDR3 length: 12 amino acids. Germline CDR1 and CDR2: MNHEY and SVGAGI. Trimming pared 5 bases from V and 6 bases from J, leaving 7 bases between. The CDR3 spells CASSRGAGELFF. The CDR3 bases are TGTGCCAGCAGTCGAGGGGCCGGGGAGCTGTTTTTT.